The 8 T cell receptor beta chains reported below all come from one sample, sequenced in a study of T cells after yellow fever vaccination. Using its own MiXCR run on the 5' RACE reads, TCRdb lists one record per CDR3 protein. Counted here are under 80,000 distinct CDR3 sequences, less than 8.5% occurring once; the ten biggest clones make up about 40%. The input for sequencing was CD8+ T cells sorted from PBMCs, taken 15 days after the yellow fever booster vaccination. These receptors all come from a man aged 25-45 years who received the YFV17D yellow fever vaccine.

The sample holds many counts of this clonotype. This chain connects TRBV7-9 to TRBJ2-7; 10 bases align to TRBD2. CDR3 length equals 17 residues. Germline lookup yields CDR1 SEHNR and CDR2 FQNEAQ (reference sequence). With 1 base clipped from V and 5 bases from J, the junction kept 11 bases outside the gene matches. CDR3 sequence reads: CASSLGPLAGVPHEQYF. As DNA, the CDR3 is TGTGCCAGCAGCTTAGGCCCGCTAGCGGGAGTACCCCACGAGCAGTACTTC. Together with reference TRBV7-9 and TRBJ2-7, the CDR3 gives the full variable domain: DTGVSQNPRHKITKRGQNVTFRCDPISEHNRLYWYRQTLGQGPEFLTYFQNEAQLEKSRLLSDRFSAERPKGSFSTLEIQRTEQGDSAMYLCASSLGPLAGVPHEQYFGPGTRLTVT.

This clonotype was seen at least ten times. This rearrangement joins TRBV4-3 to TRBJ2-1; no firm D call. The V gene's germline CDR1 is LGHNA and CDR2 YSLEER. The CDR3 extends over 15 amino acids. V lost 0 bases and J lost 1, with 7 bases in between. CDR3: CASSQDPLSYNEQFF. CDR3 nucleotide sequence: TGCGCCAGCAGCCAAGATCCCCTATCCTACAATGAGCAGTTCTTC.

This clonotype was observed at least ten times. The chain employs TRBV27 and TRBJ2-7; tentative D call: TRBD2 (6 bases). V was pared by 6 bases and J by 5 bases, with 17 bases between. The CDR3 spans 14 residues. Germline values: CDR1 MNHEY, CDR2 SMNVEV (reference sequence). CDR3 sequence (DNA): TGTGCCAGCAGGACGGGACTGATCGGAGACGAGCAGTACTTC. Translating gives CASRTGLIGDEQYF.

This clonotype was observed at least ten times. The CDR3 sequence: CASSRGPGQLYQETQYF. DNA of the CDR3: TGTGCCAGCAGCCGAGGGCCGGGACAACTGTACCAAGAGACCCAGTACTTC. J is TRBJ2-5 and V is TRBV7-8; perhaps TRBD1 as D (6 bases). Germline V gene data show CDR1 as SGHVS and CDR2 as FQNEAQ. The CDR3 is 17 amino acids. Trimming stripped 5 bases from V and 0 bases from J, with 19 bases between.

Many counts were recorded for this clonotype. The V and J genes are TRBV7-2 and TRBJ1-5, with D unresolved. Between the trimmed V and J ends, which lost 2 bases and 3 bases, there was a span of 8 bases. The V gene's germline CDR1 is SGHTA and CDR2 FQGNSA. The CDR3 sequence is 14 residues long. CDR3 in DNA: TGTGCCAGCAGCTTATTCGGTGACAATCAGCCCCAGCATTTT. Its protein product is CASSLFGDNQPQHF.

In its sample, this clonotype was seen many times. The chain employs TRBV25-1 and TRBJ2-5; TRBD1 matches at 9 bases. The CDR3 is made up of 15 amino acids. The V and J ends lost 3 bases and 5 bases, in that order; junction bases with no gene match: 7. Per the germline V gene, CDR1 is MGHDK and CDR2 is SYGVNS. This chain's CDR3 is CASSEGQGKRETQYF. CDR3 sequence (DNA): TGTGCCAGCAGTGAGGGACAGGGAAAAAGGGAGACCCAGTACTTC.

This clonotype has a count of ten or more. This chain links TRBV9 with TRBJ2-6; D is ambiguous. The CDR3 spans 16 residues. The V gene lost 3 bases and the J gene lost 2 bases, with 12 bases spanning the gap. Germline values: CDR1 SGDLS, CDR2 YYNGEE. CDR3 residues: CASSGLGRAGANVLTF. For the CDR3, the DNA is TGTGCCAGCAGCGGACTTGGAAGGGCTGGGGCCAACGTCCTGACTTTC.

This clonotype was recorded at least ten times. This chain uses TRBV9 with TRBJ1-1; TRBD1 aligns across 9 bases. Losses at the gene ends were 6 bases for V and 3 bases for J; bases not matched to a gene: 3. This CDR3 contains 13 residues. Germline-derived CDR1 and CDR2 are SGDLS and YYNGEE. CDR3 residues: CASTRQGDTEAFF. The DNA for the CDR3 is TGTGCCAGCACGCGACAGGGGGACACTGAAGCTTTCTTT.